The next 27 T cell receptor beta chains were all read from a single sample in a study of T cell clonality in common variable immunodeficiency. Method: immunoSEQ multiplex PCR; TCRdb's copy keeps in-frame clones and lacks some. The sample was found to contain 50,000 to 60,000 clones, and every one recurs. Material for sequencing was peripheral blood mononuclear cells. The receptors were sampled from a person aged 18 to 69 in good health.

Points on this clone: Read coverage stops 3 residues before the CDR3 terminus; the germline J gene supplies the remainder. The chain uses TRBV7-8 and TRBJ2-3; 9 nucleotides align to TRBD1. CDR1 SGHVS and CDR2 FQNEAQ come from the germline V gene. The CDR3 covers 16 residues. The CDR3: CASSLRTGDLEETQYF. The sequenced CDR3 bases are TGTGCCAGCAGCTTAAGGACAGGGGATTTGGAGGAGACG.

This clone was recorded at least ten times. The CDR3 goes on 3 residues after the read ends, and that part is filled in from the germline J gene. The V call is TRBV5-1, the J call TRBJ2-5, with D hard to call. CDR1 SGHRS and CDR2 YFSETQ come from the germline V gene. There are 14 residues in the CDR3. Trimming shortened V by 5 bases and J by 1 base, and 12 bases separated the two germline ends. CDR3 region: CASRAAGFQETQYF. The part of the CDR3 DNA that was read is TGCGCCAGCAGGGCGGCCGGATTCCAAGAGACC.

This clone was recorded a few times. The DNA ends 3 residues before the CDR3 does, and the rest of the CDR3 is filled in from the germline J gene. The rearrangement joins TRBV7-2 to TRBJ2-3; D is tentatively TRBD1 or TRBD2 (7 bases each). The CDR3 is made up of 13 amino acids. Germline-derived CDR1 and CDR2 are SGHTA and FQGNSA. The CDR3 sequence: CASGGGGLGTQYF. CDR3 bases read: TGTGCCAGCGGGGGAGGGGGCTTGGGGACG.

This clone was recorded at least ten times. The read falls 3 residues short of the CDR3 end, and the missing part is taken from the germline J gene. The J gene is TRBJ2-5, the V gene TRBV20-1, with no clear D. V was trimmed by 3 bases and J by 5 bases, leaving 13 bases between them. Germline-derived CDR1 and CDR2 are DFQATT and SNEGSKA (reference sequence). The CDR3 loop spans 13 amino acids. The CDR3: CSASRDRAETQYF. The covered CDR3 bases are TGCAGTGCTAGCCGAGATAGGGCGGAGACC.

This clone was observed at least ten times. The CDR3 extends 3 residues past the end of the read, so its final part is completed from the germline J gene. The genes are TRBV29-1 and TRBJ2-1; 8 bases fit TRBD2. V gave up 7 bases and J gave up 7 bases; unmatched junction bases: 12. Germline-derived CDR1 and CDR2 are SQVTM and ANQGSEA. The CDR3 has 14 amino acids. CDR3 in amino acids: CSGSSSGSRNEQFF. The covered CDR3 bases are TGCAGCGGGTCATCAAGCGGGAGTAGAAATGAG.

This clone was recorded at least ten times. Coverage ceases 3 residues before the CDR3 finishes, and the germline J gene fills in the end. V and J are TRBV7-2 and TRBJ2-1, with 12 bases that match TRBD2. This CDR3 contains 15 residues. The V gene's germline CDR1 is SGHTA and CDR2 FQGNSA. With V trimmed by 0 bases and J by 9 bases, 3 bases remained unmatched. The CDR3 spells CASSLAGLAGFEQFF. The DNA read from the CDR3 is TGTGCCAGCAGCTTAGCGGGACTAGCGGGTTTTGAG.

This clone was detected ten times or more. The read terminates 3 residues ahead of where the CDR3 ends, so the germline J gene completes it. V is TRBV30 and J is TRBJ1-4; no clear D. Germline V CDR1 and CDR2: GTSNPN, SVGIG (reference sequence). The CDR3 spans 11 residues. The DNA read from the CDR3 is TGTGCCTGGAGTGATACCTCGGAA. Amino acid sequence: CAWSDTSE. The entire CDR3 is CAWSDTSELFF.

This clone appeared many times. CDR3 protein: CASSPLSRGREKLFF. The CDR3 DNA, read in part, is TGTGCCAGTAGCCCACTGTCCAGGGGGAGAGAAAAA. This chain joins TRBV19 and TRBJ1-4, with TRBD1 matching over 7 bases. Read coverage stops 3 residues before the CDR3 terminus; the germline J gene supplies the remainder. CDR3 length: 15 residues. Germline CDR1 reads LNHDA; CDR2 reads SQIVND (reference sequence). With 6 bases clipped from V and 8 bases from J, the junction kept 12 bases outside the gene matches.

This clone was recorded many times. The CDR3 goes on 3 residues after the read ends, and that part is filled in from the germline J gene. J is TRBJ2-1 and V is TRBV5-4; D may be TRBD1 (6 bases). V lost 0 bases and J 6 bases, leaving 10 bases between the germline ends. The CDR3 is 14 residues long. From germline, CDR1 is SGHNT and CDR2 YYREEE (reference sequence). The DNA read from the CDR3 is TGTGCCAGCAGCTTGGACAGGGCAACCAATGAG. Amino acids: CASSLDRATNE. In full, the CDR3 reads CASSLDRATNEQFF.

This clone was detected ten times or more. From the germline J gene comes the end of the CDR3, since the read stops 3 residues before it. The rearrangement links TRBV19 to TRBJ2-1; 7 positions agree with TRBD2. The CDR3 runs 13 residues. The germline CDR1 and CDR2 sequences are LNHDA and SQIVND (reference sequence). Trimming removed 6 bases from V and 4 bases from J; junction bases left unmatched: 3. The CDR3 region is CASRPSGYNEQFF. CDR3 bases read: TGTGCCAGTAGACCTAGCGGTTACAATGAG. The full variable domain, rest sourced from reference TRBV19 and TRBJ2-1, is DGGITQSPKYLFRKEGQNVTLSCEQNLNHDAMYWYRQDPGQGLRLIYYSQIVNDFQKGDIAEGYSVSREKKESFPLTVTSAQKNPTAFYLCASRPSGYNEQFFGPGTRLTVL.

This clone was found a few times. The DNA ends 3 residues before the CDR3 does, and the rest of the CDR3 is filled in from the germline J gene. The V call is TRBV4-2, the J call TRBJ2-5, with TRBD2 matching over 13 bases. Losses at the gene ends were 4 bases for V and 5 bases for J; bases not matched to a gene: 10. In germline, CDR1 is LGHNA, CDR2 YNFKEQ. This CDR3 contains 17 residues. The CDR3 here is CASSPVLAGGPGETQYF. The sequenced CDR3 bases are TGTGCCAGCAGCCCAGTACTAGCGGGGGGGCCAGGGGAGACC.

Many counts were recorded for this clone. This CDR3 reads CASSPYRGFNEQFF. The CDR3 DNA, read in part, is TGTGCCAGCAGCCCATACAGGGGATTCAATGAG. The chain couples TRBV7-8 to TRBJ2-1, with TRBD1 matching over 7 bases. The read ends 3 residues before the CDR3 terminus; that terminus is restored from the germline J gene. The germline CDR1 and CDR2 sequences are SGHVS and FQNEAQ. The CDR3 has 14 residues. V dropped 5 bases and J dropped 6; count of bases not matched to a gene: 7.

This clone has a handful of counts. The read stops 3 residues short of the end of the CDR3; the missing end is completed from the germline J gene. The chain couples TRBV10-1 to TRBJ2-7; possibly TRBD1 for D (6 bases). Trimming cost V 2 bases and J 2 bases, with 10 bases left between them. The CDR3 covers 14 residues. CDR1 and CDR2 (germline): WNHNN, SYGVQD (reference sequence). The covered CDR3 bases are TGCGCCAGCAGTGAGATGACAGGACCCTACGAG. Residues: CASSEMTGPYE. The full CDR3 protein is CASSEMTGPYEQYF.

This clone was observed many times. A much larger clone differs by one base, so this may be a read error. Read data end 3 residues before the CDR3 end; the end is taken from the germline J gene. This sequence joins TRBV20-1 and TRBJ1-4; perhaps TRBD1 as D (5 bases). CDR1 is DFQATT, CDR2 SNEGSKA, per germline (reference sequence). The CDR3 is made up of 16 amino acids. CDR3 loop: CSAPGGLATGANVLFF. CDR3 DNA (partial): TGCAGTGCGCCCGGCGGACTAGCGACTGGGGCCAACGTA.

This clone has a count of ten or more. The CDR3 extends 3 residues past the end of the read, so its final part is completed from the germline J gene. This chain connects TRBV19 to TRBJ1-2, with D unresolved. Germline CDR1 reads LNHDA; CDR2 reads SQIVND (reference sequence). The CDR3 contains 15 residues. V gave up 1 base and J gave up 6 bases, with 15 bases separating them. The CDR3 region is CASSIVRGSLDGYTF. The CDR3 bases that were read are TGTGCCAGTAGTATAGTCCGCGGCAGTCTGGATGGC.

This clone has ten or more counts. The read halts 3 residues ahead of the CDR3 end, with the missing end drawn from the germline J gene. J is TRBJ1-5 and V is TRBV29-1; TRBD1 matches 7 bases. The V segment lost 6 bases and the J segment 2 bases; nucleotides outside the gene matches: 1. CDR1 SQVTM and CDR2 ANQGSEA come from the germline V gene. The CDR3 covers 12 residues. The sequenced part of the CDR3 DNA is TGCAGCGTACAGGGGCGCAATCAGCCC. It translates to CSVQGRNQP. The CDR3 in its entirety is CSVQGRNQPQHF.

This clone was found many times. Read sequence stops 3 residues before the CDR3 end, and the germline J gene provides the missing end. The chain couples TRBV6-2 or TRBV6-3 to TRBJ2-4; D may be TRBD1 (5 bases). With 2 bases removed from V and 3 bases from J, the gap between germline ends came to 14 bases. The CDR3 consists of 16 residues. Germline-derived CDR1 and CDR2 are MNHEY and SVGEGT. CDR3 sequence: CASSYGWARGKNIQYF. CDR3 bases read: TGTGCCAGCAGTTACGGCTGGGCTAGGGGCAAAAACATT.

This clone came up many times. Read data end 3 residues before the CDR3 end; the end is taken from the germline J gene. This chain uses TRBV6-2 or TRBV6-3 with TRBJ2-1, with D tentatively TRBD1 or TRBD2 (5 bases each). The length of the CDR3 is 15 residues. Germline CDR1 and CDR2: MNHEY and SVGEGT. The V and J ends lost 5 bases and 5 bases respectively, with 16 bases between them. Partial CDR3 DNA: TGTGCCAGCAGTCCCCGAGGGGCGCCTGACAATGAG. Translation: CASSPRGAPDNE. The full CDR3 is CASSPRGAPDNEQFF.

This clone was recorded at least ten times. The read is 3 residues too short to cover the CDR3 end, so that end is filled in from the germline J gene. The chain recombines TRBV27 with TRBJ2-1; 8 bases line up with TRBD2. Germline values: CDR1 MNHEY, CDR2 SMNVEV (reference sequence). The CDR3 is made up of 15 amino acids. Germline trimming cut 4 bases from V and 5 bases from J; bases unmatched to any gene: 7. CDR3 residues: CASSSPGLAHNEQFF. The DNA read from the CDR3 is TGTGCCAGCAGTTCTCCTGGACTAGCTCACAATGAG.

This clone was picked up many times. The read terminates 3 residues ahead of where the CDR3 ends, so the germline J gene completes it. The genes are TRBV20-1 and TRBJ2-1; 7 bases line up with TRBD1. The CDR3 totals 15 residues. V shed 1 base, J shed 3 bases, and the junction held 6 bases outside the gene matches. Germline assignment: CDR1 DFQATT and CDR2 SNEGSKA (reference sequence). The CDR3 DNA, read in part, is TGCAGTGCTAGAGGCCGGGACAGAGACTACAATGAG. Its protein is CSARGRDRDYNE. The whole CDR3 sequence reads CSARGRDRDYNEQFF.

Ten or more counts support this clone. Read data end 3 residues before the CDR3 end; the end is taken from the germline J gene. The gene calls are TRBV7-6 and TRBJ2-7; 11 positions agree with TRBD1. Germline-derived CDR1 and CDR2 are SGHVS and FNYEAQ. V lost 2 bases, J lost 3 bases, and 6 bases stayed unmatched. This CDR3 has 16 amino acids. The part of the CDR3 DNA that was read is TGTGCCAGCAGCTTATCAGAGGGGACAGGGGGCTACGAG. It translates to CASSLSEGTGGYE. The complete CDR3 reads CASSLSEGTGGYEQYF. The full variable domain, completed using reference TRBV7-6 and TRBJ2-7, is GAGVSQSPRYKVTKRGQDVALRCDPISGHVSLYWYRQALGQGPEFLTYFNYEAQQDKSGLPNDRFSAERPEGSISTLTIQRTEQRDSAMYRCASSLSEGTGGYEQYFGPGTRLTVT.

This clone was seen many times. The read ends 3 residues before the CDR3 terminus; that terminus is restored from the germline J gene. The rearrangement uses TRBV20-1 and TRBJ2-3; D gene uncertain. CDR3 length: 15 amino acids. The germline V gene has CDR1 DFQATT and CDR2 SNEGSKA (reference sequence). Trimming cost V 5 bases and J 0 bases, with 15 bases left between them. CDR3 bases read: TGCAGTGCTGCCCCGCCAAGAACTAGCACAGATACG. Translated: CSAAPPRTSTDT. The whole CDR3 is CSAAPPRTSTDTQYF.

This clone was counted at least ten times. Coverage ceases 3 residues before the CDR3 finishes, and the germline J gene fills in the end. The chain links TRBV29-1 to TRBJ2-7; 11 nucleotides line up with TRBD1. The germline V gene encodes CDR1 SQVTM and CDR2 ANQGSEA. Germline trimming cut 6 bases from V and 6 bases from J; bases unmatched to any gene: 7. The CDR3 runs to 13 residues. The CDR3 bases that were read are TGCAGCGTCGTACGGGACAGGGGGGGCGAG. This translates into CSVVRDRGGE. The whole CDR3 is CSVVRDRGGEQYF.

This clone occurred many times. The read ends 3 residues before the CDR3 terminus; that terminus is restored from the germline J gene. The chain is built from TRBV13 and TRBJ1-1; D is possibly TRBD1 (6 bases). V was clipped by 5 bases and J by 4 bases, with 14 bases between them. Germline V gives CDR1 PRHDT, CDR2 FYEKMQ (reference sequence). The CDR3 runs 14 residues. This CDR3 reads CASSTGQLGTEAFF. The DNA read from the CDR3 is TGTGCCAGCAGCACCGGACAGTTGGGCACTGAA.

This clone has more than one count but fewer than ten. The CDR3 bases that were read are TGCAGTGCTGGACGGGGGGGCCGGGAGACC. Protein product: CSAGRGGRET. The entire CDR3 protein reads CSAGRGGRETQYF. The chain recombines TRBV20-1 with TRBJ2-5; 8 positions match TRBD2. The CDR3 end falls 3 residues outside the read, so it is completed with the germline J gene. Germline CDR1 DFQATT, CDR2 SNEGSKA (reference sequence). CDR3 length: 13 amino acids. V lost 5 bases, J lost 5 bases, and 7 bases stayed unmatched.

This clone was seen many times. The read gets to within 3 residues of the CDR3 end, and the germline J gene fills in the rest. V usage is TRBV20-1 and J usage is TRBJ1-2; 7 positions match TRBD1. Per the germline V gene, CDR1 is DFQATT and CDR2 is SNEGSKA (reference sequence). The CDR3 has 18 residues. V lost 2 bases and J lost 2; bases outside the gene matches: 17. Partial CDR3 DNA: TGCAGTGCTAGAATGCGGGGGGGTTACAGGGGCCGGAACTATGGC. Translated: CSARMRGGYRGRNYG. The whole CDR3 protein is CSARMRGGYRGRNYGYTF.

This clone was seen at least ten times. The CDR3 end lies 3 residues beyond the end of the read and is filled in from the germline J gene. This chain connects TRBV6-1 to TRBJ2-7; TRBD2 is a possible D gene (6 bases). CDR3 length: 16 amino acids. Trimming left V 4 bases short and J 3 bases short, with 19 bases between. CDR1 and CDR2 from the germline V gene are MNHNS and SASEGT. CDR3 region: CASSANSWGEYYEQYF. CDR3 DNA (partial): TGTGCCAGCAGTGCAAACAGCTGGGGGGAATACTACGAG.